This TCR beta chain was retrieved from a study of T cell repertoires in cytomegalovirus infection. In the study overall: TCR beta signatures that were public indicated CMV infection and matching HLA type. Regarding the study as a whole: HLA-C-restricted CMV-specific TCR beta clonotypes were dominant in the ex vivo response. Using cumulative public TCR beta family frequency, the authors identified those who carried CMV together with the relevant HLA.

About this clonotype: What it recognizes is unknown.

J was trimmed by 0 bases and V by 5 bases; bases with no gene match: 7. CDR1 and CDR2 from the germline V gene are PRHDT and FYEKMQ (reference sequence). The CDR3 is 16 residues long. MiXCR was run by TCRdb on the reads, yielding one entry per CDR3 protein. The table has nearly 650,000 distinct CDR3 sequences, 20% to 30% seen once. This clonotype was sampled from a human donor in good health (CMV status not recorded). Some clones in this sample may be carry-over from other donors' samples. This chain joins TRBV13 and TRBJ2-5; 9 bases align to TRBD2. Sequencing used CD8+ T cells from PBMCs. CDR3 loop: CASSPSGILYQETQYF. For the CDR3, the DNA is TGTGCCAGCAGCCCTAGCGGGATCCTCTACCAAGAGACCCAGTACTTC.